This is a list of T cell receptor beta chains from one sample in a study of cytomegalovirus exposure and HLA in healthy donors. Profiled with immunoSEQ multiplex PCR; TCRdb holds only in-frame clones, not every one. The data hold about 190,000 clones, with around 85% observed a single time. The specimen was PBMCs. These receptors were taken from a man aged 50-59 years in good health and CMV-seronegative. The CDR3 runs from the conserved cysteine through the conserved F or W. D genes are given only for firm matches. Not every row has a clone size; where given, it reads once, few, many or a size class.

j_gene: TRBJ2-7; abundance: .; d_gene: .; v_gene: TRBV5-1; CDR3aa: CASSYSTGTYEQYF; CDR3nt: TGCGCCAGCAGTTATAGTACAGGAACTTACGAGCAGTACTTC
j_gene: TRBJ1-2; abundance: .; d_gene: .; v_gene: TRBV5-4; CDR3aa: CASSLFVQGYGYTF; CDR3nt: TGTGCCAGCAGCTTGTTCGTCCAGGGGTATGGCTACACCTTC
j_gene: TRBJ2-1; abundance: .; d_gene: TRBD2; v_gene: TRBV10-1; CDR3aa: CASSESPSGNNEQFF; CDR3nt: TGCGCCAGCAGTGAGTCGCCCAGCGGGAACAATGAGCAGTTCTTC
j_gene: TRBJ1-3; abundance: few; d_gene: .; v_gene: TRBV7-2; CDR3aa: CASSLGGSGNTIYF; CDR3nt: TGTGCCAGCAGCTTAGGAGGCTCTGGAAACACCATATATTTT
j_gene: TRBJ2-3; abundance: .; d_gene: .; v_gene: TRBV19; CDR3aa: CASSLEGVGTDTQYF; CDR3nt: TGTGCCAGTAGTCTTGAAGGGGTCGGCACAGATACGCAGTATTTT
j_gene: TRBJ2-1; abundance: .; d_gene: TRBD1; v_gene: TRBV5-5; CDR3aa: CASSPGQGAREQFF; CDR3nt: TGTGCCAGCAGCCCGGGACAGGGGGCGCGGGAGCAGTTCTTC
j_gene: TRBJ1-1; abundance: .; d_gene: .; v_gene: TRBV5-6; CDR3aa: CASSLGEGSGTEAFF; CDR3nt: TGTGCCAGCAGCTTGGGCGAGGGCTCTGGCACTGAAGCTTTCTTT
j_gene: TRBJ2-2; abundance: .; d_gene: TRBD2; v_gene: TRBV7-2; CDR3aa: CASSLERGTGELFF; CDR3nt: TGTGCCAGCAGCTTAGAGCGGGGCACCGGGGAGCTGTTTTTT
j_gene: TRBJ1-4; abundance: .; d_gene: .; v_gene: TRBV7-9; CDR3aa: CASSSMTGFNEKLFF; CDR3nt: TGTGCCAGCAGCTCCATGACAGGCTTTAATGAAAAACTGTTTTTT
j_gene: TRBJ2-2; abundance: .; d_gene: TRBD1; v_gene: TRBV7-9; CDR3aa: CASSSPRGSNTGELFF; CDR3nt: TGTGCCAGCAGCTCTCCCAGGGGGTCGAACACCGGGGAGCTGTTTTTT
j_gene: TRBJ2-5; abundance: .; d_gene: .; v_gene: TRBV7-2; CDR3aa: CASSLTRQETQYF; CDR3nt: TGTGCCAGCAGCTTGACTAGACAAGAGACCCAGTACTTC
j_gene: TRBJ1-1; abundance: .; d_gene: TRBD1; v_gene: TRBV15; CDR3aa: CATSRSGGSGAEAFF; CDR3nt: TGTGCCACCAGCAGATCAGGGGGCTCTGGGGCTGAAGCTTTCTTT
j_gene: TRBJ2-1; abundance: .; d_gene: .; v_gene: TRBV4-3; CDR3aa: CASSQDHAGRTHNEQFF; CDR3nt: TGCGCCAGCAGCCAAGATCACGCGGGTCGTACCCACAATGAGCAGTTCTTC
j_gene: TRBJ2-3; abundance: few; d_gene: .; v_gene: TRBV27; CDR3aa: CASSFQGRDTQYF; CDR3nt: TGTGCCAGCAGTTTCCAGGGGCGGGATACGCAGTATTTT
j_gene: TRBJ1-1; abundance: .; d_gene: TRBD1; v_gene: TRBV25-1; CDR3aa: CASSSGGLNTEAFF; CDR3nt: TGTGCCAGCAGTTCAGGGGGCTTGAACACTGAAGCTTTCTTT
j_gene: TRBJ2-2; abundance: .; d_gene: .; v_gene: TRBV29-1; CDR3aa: CSVGVAGTNTGELFF; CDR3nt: TGCAGCGTTGGGGTGGCAGGAACGAACACCGGGGAGCTGTTTTTT
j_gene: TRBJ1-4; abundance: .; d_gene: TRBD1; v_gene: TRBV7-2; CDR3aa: CASSRTGFSEKLFF; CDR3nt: TGTGCCAGCAGCCGGACAGGGTTCAGCGAAAAACTGTTTTTT
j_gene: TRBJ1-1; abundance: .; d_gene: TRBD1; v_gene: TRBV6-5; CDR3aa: CASSTGTENTEAFF; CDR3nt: TGTGCCAGCAGCACCGGGACAGAGAACACTGAAGCTTTCTTT
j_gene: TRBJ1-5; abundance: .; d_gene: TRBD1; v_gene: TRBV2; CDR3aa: CASSTHRGPNQPQHF; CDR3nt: TGTGCCAGCAGTACACACAGGGGCCCCAATCAGCCCCAGCATTTT
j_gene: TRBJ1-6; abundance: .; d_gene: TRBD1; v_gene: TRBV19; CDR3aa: CASRPATGVDSPLHF; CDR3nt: TGTGCCAGTAGGCCAGCGACAGGGGTGGATTCACCCCTCCACTTT
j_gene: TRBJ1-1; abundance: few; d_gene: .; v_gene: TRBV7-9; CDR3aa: CASSSRGGFNTEAFF; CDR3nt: TGTGCCAGCAGCTCCCGCGGGGGCTTTAACACTGAAGCTTTCTTT
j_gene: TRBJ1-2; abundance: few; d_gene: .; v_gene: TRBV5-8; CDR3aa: CASSLRTSGGYTF; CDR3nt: TGTGCCAGCAGCTTGAGGACATCTGGGGGCTACACCTTC
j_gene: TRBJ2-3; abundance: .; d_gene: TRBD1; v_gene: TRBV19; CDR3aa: CASTLGQGSFDTQYF; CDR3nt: TGTGCCAGTACCCTCGGACAGGGTAGTTTTGATACGCAGTATTTT
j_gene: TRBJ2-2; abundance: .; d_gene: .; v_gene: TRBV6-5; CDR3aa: CASSIIDRNTGELFF; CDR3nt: TGTGCCAGCAGTATAATCGACAGAAACACCGGGGAGCTGTTTTTT